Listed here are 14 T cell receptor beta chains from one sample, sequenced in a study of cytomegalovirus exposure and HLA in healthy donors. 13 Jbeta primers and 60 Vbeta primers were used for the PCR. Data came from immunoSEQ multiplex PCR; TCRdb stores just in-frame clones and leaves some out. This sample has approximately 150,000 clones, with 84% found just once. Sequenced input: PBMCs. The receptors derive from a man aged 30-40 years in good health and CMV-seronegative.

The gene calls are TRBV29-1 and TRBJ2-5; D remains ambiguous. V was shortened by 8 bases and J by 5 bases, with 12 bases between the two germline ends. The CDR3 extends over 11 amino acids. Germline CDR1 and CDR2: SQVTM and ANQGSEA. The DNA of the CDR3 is TGCAGCTTGAGACACTGGGAGACCCAGTACTTC. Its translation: CSLRHWETQYF. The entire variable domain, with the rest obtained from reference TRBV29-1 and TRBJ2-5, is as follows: SAVISQKPSRDICQRGTSLTIQCQVDSQVTMMFWYRQQPGQSLTLIATANQGSEATYESGFVIDKFPISRPNLTFSTLTVSNMSPEDSSIYLCSLRHWETQYFGPGTRLLVL.

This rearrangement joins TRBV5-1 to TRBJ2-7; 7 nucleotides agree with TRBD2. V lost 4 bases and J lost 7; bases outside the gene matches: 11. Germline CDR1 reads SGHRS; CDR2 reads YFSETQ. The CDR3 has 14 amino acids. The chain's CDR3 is CASSPRRAGSEQYF. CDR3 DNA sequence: TGCGCCAGCAGCCCGAGGCGAGCGGGGTCGGAGCAGTACTTC.

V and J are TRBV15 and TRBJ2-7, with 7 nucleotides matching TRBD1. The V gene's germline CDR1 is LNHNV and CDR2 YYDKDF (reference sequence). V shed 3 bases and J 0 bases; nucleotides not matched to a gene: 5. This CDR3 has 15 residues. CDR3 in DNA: TGTGCCACCAGCAGGGAGACAGGGAGCTCCTACGAGCAGTACTTC. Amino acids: CATSRETGSSYEQYF.

The DNA for the CDR3 is TGTGCCAGCAGTGAGGAGGAACTAGCGGGGGACCTTTCCTACGAGCAGTACTTC. It translates to CASSEEELAGDLSYEQYF. The V and J genes are TRBV6-1 and TRBJ2-7, with 11 nucleotides matching TRBD2. V shed 3 bases and J 1 base; nucleotides not matched to a gene: 11. This CDR3 is 18 amino acids long. CDR1 is MNHNS, CDR2 SASEGT, per germline.

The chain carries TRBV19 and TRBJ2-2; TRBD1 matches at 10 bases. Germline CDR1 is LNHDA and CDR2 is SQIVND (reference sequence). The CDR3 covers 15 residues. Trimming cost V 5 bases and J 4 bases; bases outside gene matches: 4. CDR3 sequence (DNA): TGTGCCAGTAGTCCTGGGACAGGGGCCACCGGGGAGCTGTTTTTT. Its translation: CASSPGTGATGELFF.

The CDR3 sequence is CASSSGTGSPREQFF. DNA of the CDR3: TGTGCCAGCAGTTCCGGGACAGGGTCTCCCAGAGAGCAGTTCTTC. This rearrangement joins TRBV6-1 to TRBJ2-1; 9 bases line up with TRBD1. There are 15 residues in the CDR3. After removal of 5 bases from V and 10 bases from J, the junction contained 12 bases not matched to a gene. Germline loops: CDR1 MNHNS, CDR2 SASEGT.

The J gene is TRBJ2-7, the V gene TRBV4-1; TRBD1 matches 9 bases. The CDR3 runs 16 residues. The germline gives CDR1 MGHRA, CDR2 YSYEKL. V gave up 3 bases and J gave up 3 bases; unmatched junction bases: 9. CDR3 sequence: CASSHTTGGGGYEQYF. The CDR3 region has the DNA TGCGCCAGCAGCCACACGACAGGGGGGGGTGGCTACGAGCAGTACTTC.

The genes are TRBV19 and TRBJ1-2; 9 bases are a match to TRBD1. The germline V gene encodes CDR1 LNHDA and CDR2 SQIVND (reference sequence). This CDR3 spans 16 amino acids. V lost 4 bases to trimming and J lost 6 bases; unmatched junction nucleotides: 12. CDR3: CASSTPTGGTSNGYTF. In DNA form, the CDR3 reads TGTGCCAGTAGTACCCCGACAGGGGGAACTTCAAATGGCTACACCTTC.

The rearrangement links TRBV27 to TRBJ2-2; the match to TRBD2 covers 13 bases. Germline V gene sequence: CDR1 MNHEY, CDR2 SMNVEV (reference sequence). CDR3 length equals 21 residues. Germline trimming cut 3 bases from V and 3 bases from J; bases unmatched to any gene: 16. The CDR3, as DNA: TGTGCCAGCAGTTTCCTCACTAGCGGGAGGGCCGCAAACCGACACACCGGGGAGCTGTTTTTT. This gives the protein CASSFLTSGRAANRHTGELFF.

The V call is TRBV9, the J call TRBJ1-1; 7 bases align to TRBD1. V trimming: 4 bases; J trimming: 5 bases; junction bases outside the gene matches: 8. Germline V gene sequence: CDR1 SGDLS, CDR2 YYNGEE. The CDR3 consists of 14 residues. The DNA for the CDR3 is TGTGCCAGCAGCCCCCGGGACAGTAGGACTGAAGCTTTCTTT. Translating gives CASSPRDSRTEAFF.

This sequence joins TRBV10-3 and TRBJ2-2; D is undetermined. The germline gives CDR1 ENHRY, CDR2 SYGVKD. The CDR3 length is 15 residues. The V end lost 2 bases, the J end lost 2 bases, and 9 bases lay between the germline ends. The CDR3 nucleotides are TGTGCCATCAGTGAGGTTGCCCTAAACACCGGGGAGCTGTTTTTT. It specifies CAISEVALNTGELFF.

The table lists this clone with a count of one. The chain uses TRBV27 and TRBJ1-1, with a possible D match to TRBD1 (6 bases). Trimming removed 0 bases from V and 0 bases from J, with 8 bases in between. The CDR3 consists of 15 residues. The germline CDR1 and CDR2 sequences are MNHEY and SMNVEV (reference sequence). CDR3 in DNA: TGTGCCAGCAGTTTATCAGGACAGCTGAACACTGAAGCTTTCTTT. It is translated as CASSLSGQLNTEAFF.

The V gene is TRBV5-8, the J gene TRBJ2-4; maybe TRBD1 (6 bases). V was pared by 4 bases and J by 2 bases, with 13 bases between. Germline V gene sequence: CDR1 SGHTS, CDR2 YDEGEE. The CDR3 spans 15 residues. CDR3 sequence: CASSLDRTTKNIQYF. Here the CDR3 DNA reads TGTGCCAGCAGCCTAGACAGGACCACCAAAAACATTCAGTACTTC.

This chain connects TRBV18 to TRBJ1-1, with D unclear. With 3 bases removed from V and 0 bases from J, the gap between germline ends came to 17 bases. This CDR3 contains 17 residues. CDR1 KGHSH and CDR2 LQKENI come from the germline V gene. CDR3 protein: CASSPRSGRGMNTEAFF. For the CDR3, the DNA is TGTGCCAGCTCACCGAGATCAGGCCGAGGGATGAACACTGAAGCTTTCTTT.